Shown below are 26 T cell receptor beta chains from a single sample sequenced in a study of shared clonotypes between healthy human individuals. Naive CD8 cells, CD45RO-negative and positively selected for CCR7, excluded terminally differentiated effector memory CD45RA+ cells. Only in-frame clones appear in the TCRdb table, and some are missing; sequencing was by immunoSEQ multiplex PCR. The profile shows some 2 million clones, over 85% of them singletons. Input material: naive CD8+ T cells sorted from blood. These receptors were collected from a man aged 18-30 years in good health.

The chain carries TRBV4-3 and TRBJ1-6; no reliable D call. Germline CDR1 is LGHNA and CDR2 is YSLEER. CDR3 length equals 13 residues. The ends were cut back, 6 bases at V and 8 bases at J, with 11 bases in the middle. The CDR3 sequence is CASSQKRDSPLHF. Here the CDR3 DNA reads TGCGCCAGCAGTCAGAAGAGGGATTCACCCCTCCACTTT.

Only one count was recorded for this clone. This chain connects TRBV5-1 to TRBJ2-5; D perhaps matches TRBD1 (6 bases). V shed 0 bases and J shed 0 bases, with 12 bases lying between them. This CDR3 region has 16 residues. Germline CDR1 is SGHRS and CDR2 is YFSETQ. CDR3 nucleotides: TGCGCCAGCAGCTTGGGAGACAGGCCGTACCAAGAGACCCAGTACTTC. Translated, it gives CASSLGDRPYQETQYF.

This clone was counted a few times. Written as DNA, the CDR3 is TGTGCCAGTAGTGCCGGACCAGGGGGTTCGAATGGCTACACCTTC. Amino acids: CASSAGPGGSNGYTF. The chain recombines TRBV19 with TRBJ1-2; TRBD1 agrees at 7 bases. Trimming took 5 bases from V and 6 from J; bases not matched to a gene: 12. The CDR3 covers 15 residues. Germline V CDR1 and CDR2: LNHDA, SQIVND (reference sequence).

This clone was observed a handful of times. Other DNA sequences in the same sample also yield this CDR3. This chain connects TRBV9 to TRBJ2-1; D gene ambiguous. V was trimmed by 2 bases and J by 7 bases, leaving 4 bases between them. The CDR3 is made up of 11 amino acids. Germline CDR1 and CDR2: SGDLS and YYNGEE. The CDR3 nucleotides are TGTGCCAGCAGCGTGGATAATGAGCAGTTCTTC. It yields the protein CASSVDNEQFF. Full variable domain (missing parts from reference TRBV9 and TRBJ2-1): DSGVTQTPKHLITATGQRVTLRCSPRSGDLSVYWYQQSLDQGLQFLIQYYNGEERAKGNILERFSAQQFPDLHSELNLSSLELGDSALYFCASSVDNEQFFGPGTRLTVL.

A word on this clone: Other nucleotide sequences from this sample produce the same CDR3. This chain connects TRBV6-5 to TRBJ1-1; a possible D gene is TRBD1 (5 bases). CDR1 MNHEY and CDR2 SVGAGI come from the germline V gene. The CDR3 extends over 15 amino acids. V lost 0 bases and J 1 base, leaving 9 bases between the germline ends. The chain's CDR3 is CASSYSGEGNTEAFF. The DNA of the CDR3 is TGTGCCAGCAGTTACTCGGGGGAGGGGAACACTGAAGCTTTCTTT.

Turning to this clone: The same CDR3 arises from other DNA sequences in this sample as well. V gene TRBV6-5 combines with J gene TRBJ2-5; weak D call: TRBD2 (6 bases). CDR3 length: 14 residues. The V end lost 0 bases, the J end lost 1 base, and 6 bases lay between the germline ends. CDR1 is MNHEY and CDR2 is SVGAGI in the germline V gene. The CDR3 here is CASSYSGSQETQYF. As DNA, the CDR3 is TGTGCCAGCAGTTACTCCGGGAGCCAAGAGACCCAGTACTTC.

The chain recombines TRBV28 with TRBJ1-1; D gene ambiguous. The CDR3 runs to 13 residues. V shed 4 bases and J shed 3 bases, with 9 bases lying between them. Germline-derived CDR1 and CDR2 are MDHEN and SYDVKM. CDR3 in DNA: TGTGCCAGCAGTTCATTGTGGGACACTGAAGCTTTCTTT. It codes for CASSSLWDTEAFF.

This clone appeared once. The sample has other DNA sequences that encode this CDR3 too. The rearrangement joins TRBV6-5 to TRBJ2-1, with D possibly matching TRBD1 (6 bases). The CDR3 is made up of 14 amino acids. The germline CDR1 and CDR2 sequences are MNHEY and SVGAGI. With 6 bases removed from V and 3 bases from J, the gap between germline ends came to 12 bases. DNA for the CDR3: TGTGCCAGCAGCTACAGGGAAGGCTACAATGAGCAGTTCTTC. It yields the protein CASSYREGYNEQFF.

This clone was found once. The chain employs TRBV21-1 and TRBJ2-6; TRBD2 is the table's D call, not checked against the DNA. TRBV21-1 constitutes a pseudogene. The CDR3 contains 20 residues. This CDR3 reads CASSKGGTRGAPSGANVLTF. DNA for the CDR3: TGTGCCAGCAGCAAAGGGGGGACCCGGGGGGCCCCCTCTGGGGCCAACGTCCTGACTTTC.

The CDR3 nucleotides are TGTGCCAGCAGCTGGGACCTCTCTGGAAACACCATATATTTT. This sequence encodes CASSWDLSGNTIYF. This sequence joins TRBV5-4 and TRBJ1-3, with D possibly matching TRBD1 (5 bases). Germline V gene sequence: CDR1 SGHNT, CDR2 YYREEE (reference sequence). Deletions cut 3 bases from V and 0 bases from J, with 7 bases between. This CDR3 spans 14 amino acids.

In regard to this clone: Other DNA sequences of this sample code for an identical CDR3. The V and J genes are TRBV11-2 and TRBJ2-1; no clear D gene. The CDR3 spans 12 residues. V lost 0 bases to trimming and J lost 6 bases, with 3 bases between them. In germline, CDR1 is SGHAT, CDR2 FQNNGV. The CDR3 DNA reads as TGTGCCAGCAGCTTAGATTCCAATGAGCAGTTCTTC. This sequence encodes CASSLDSNEQFF.

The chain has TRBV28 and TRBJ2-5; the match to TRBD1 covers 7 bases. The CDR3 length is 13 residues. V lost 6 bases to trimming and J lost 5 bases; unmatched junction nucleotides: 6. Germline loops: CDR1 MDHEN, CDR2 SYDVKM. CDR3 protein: CASRRQGVETQYF. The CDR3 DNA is TGTGCCAGCAGACGACAGGGCGTTGAGACCCAGTACTTC.

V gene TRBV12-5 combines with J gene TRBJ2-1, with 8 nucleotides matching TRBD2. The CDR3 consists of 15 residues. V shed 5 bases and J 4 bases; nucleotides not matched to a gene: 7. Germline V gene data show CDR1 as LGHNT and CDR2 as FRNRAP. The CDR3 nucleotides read TGTGCTAGTGGTGACGGGACTAGTCGTTACAATGAGCAGTTCTTC. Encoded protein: CASGDGTSRYNEQFF.

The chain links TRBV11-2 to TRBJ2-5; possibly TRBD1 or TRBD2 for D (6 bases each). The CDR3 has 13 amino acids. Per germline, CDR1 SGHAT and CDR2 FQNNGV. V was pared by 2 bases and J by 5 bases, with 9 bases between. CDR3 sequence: CASSLRGVETQYF. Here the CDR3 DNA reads TGTGCCAGCAGCTTAAGGGGGGTCGAGACCCAGTACTTC.

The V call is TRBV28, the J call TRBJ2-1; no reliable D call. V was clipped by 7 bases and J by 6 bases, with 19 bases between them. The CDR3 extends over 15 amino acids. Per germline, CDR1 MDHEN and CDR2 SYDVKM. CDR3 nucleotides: TGTGCCAGCACCACCGCTGGGGAATCGGGCAATGAGCAGTTCTTC. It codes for CASTTAGESGNEQFF.

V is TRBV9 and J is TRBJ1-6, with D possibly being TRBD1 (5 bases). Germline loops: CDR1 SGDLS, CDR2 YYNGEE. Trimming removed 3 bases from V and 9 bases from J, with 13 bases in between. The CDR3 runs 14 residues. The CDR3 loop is CASSGSTGGSPLHF. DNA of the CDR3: TGTGCCAGCAGCGGATCTACGGGGGGTTCACCCCTCCACTTT. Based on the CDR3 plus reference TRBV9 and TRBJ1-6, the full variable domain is DSGVTQTPKHLITATGQRVTLRCSPRSGDLSVYWYQQSLDQGLQFLIQYYNGEERAKGNILERFSAQQFPDLHSELNLSSLELGDSALYFCASSGSTGGSPLHFGNGTRLTVT.

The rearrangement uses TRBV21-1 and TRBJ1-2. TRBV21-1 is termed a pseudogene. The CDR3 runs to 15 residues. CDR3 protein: CASSKVGALAPGYTF. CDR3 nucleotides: TGTGCCAGCAGCAAAGTTGGCGCGTTGGCACCGGGCTACACCTTC.

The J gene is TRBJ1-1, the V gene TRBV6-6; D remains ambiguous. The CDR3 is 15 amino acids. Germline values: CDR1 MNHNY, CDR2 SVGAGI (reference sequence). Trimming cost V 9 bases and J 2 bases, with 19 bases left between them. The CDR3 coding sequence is TGTGCCAGTAGGTACGACGAGCGGTATAACACTGAAGCTTTCTTT. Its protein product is CASRYDERYNTEAFF.

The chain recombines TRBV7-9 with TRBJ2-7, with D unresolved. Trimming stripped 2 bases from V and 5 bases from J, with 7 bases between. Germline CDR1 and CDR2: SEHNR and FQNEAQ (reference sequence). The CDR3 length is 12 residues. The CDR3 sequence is CASSLSDNEQYF. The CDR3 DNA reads TGTGCCAGCAGCTTATCGGATAACGAGCAGTACTTC.

CDR3 sequence: CASSPGWGATNEKLFF. The CDR3 DNA reads TGTGCCAGCAGCCCCGGGTGGGGTGCAACTAATGAAAAACTGTTTTTT. This chain links TRBV5-4 with TRBJ1-4; no reliable D call. Germline CDR1 SGHNT, CDR2 YYREEE (reference sequence). There are 16 residues in the CDR3. The V gene lost 4 bases and the J gene lost 0 bases, with 13 bases spanning the gap.

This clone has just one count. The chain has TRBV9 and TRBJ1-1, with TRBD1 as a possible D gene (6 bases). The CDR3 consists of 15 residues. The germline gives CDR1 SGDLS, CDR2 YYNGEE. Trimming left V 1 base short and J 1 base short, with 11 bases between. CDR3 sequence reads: CASSVIGGWNTEAFF. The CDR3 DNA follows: TGTGCCAGCAGCGTAATCGGGGGCTGGAACACTGAAGCTTTCTTT.

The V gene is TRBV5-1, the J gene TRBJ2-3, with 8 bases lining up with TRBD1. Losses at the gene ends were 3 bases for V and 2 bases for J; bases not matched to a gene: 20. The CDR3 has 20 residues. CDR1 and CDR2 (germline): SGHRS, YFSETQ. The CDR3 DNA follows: TGCGCCAGCAGCTCCGATACATTTCTCCGGGACAGGTTGCCCACAGATACGCAGTATTTT. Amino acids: CASSSDTFLRDRLPTDTQYF.

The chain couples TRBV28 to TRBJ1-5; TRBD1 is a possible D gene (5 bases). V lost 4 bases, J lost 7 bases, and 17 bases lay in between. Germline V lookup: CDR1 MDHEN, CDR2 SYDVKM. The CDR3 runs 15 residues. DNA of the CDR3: TGTGCCAGCAGTTCGATGGTGCGGGGGGGACAGCCCCAGCATTTT. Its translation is CASSSMVRGGQPQHF.

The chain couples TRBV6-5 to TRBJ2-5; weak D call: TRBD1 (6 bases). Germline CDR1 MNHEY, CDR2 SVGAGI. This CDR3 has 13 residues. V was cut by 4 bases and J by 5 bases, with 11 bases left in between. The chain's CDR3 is CASSSQGWETQYF. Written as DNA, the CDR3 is TGTGCCAGCAGTTCACAGGGCTGGGAGACCCAGTACTTC.

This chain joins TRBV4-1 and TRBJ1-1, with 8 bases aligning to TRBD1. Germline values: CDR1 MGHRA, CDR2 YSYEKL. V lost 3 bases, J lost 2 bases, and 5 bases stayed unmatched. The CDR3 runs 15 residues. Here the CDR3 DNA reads TGCGCCAGCAGCCAGAATGGACAGGGAAACACTGAAGCTTTCTTT. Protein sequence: CASSQNGQGNTEAFF.

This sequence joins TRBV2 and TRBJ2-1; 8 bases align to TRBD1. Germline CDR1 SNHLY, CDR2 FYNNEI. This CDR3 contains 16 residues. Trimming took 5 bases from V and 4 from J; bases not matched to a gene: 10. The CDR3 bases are TGTGCCAGCAGTAGACAGGGGAGCCGACCGTACAATGAGCAGTTCTTC. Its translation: CASSRQGSRPYNEQFF.